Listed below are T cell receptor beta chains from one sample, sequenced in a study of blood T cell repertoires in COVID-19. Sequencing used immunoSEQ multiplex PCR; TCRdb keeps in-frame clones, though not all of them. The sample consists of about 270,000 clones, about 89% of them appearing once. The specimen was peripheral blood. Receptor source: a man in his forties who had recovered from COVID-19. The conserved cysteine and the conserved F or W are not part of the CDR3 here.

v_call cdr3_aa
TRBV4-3 ASSQDFSVLAGVGDTQY
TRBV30 AWSAIRNEQF
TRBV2 ACAGLAGSRELF
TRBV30 VSTGTSYGYT
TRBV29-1 SVGLASQETQY
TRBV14 ASSIRDTHTLPGEQY
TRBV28 ASSQGTSGKYEQY
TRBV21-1 ASSDGTVNTEAF
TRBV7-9 ASSQDRQETQY
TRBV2 ASSEKPQGGS
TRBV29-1 SVPASAGGYT
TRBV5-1 ASSLEQDTEAF
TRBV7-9 ASSLVGGGNFEAF
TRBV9 ASSVGLGRTSGDEQF
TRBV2 ASNQGAHTEAF
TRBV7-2 ASTLTGVHEQF
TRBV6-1 ASSEQGTGEFYGYT
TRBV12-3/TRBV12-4 ASSPQGIGYT
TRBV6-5 ASTRGQEAYEQY
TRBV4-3 ASSRTVVGEREQY
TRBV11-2 ASSLDRGAYGYT
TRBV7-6 ASSYTRGYEQY
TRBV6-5 ASSPWGQGGAKLF
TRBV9 ASSRGGGREDEQF
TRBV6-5 ASSSVGTGAPEQY
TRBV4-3 ASSQGLRSGTDTQY
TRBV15 ATSRGGQGALDTQY
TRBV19 ASSSVGGGRYGYT
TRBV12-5 ASGLNRGVEQF
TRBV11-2 ASTSGDRVLGDTEAF
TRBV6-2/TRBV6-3 ASSYSQVLGAGEAF
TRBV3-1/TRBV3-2 ASSLGASSTEAF
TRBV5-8 ASSFTGSSTDTQY
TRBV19 ASSIDPTGARGELF
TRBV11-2 ASSPEASGGTETQY
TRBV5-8 ASSLVGRAGNEQF
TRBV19 ASRTSGGLKATQY
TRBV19 ASRKDGHSSGNTIY
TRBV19 ASSADRGSNSPLH
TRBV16 ASSPYPNTGELF
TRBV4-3 ASSQEGLGGARTEAF
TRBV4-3 ASSRTTGSGANVLT
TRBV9 ASSGGGTSGSHTQY
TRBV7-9 ASSTRGQGDGNTIY
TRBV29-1 SARWAGGYT